Listed here are 29 T cell receptor beta chains from one sample, sequenced in a study of OX40 agonist ivuxolimab in advanced cancers. Data came from immunoSEQ multiplex PCR; TCRdb stores just in-frame clones and leaves some out. The table has thousands of clones, around 70% seen once. The sample was CD4+ or CD8+ T cells sorted from blood, taken in a trial of the OX40 agonist ivuxolimab. These receptors were taken from an adult with an advanced solid tumor such as melanoma, head and neck, liver or kidney cancer.

V and J are TRBV11-2 and TRBJ2-3, with D perhaps TRBD2 (6 bases). Trimming left V 1 base short and J 4 bases short, with 15 bases between. Germline V gene data show CDR1 as SGHAT and CDR2 as FQNNGV. This CDR3 is 16 amino acids long. CDR3 coding DNA: TGTGCCAGCAGCTTAGCGGGGTGGTCTAGCGCAGATACGCAGTATTTT. It codes for CASSLAGWSSADTQYF.

This clone was counted once. V gene TRBV11-1 combines with J gene TRBJ1-6; D gene uncertain. Looked up from germline, CDR1 is SGHAT and CDR2 is FQDESV (reference sequence). Trimming left V 3 bases short and J 14 bases short, with 17 bases between. The CDR3 spans 14 residues. The CDR3 DNA follows: TGTGCCAGCAGCTTCCCCGGCGGACGCTCGGCCCTCCACTTT. This sequence encodes CASSFPGGRSALHF.

V and J are TRBV4-2 and TRBJ1-6; D possibly corresponds to TRBD1 (5 bases). Germline V gene sequence: CDR1 LGHNA, CDR2 YNFKEQ. V shed 3 bases and J shed 10 bases, with 16 bases lying between them. The length of the CDR3 is 15 residues. As DNA, the CDR3 is TGTGCCAGCAGCCACCTGGACCAGGGAGGATCACCCCTCCACTTT. As protein: CASSHLDQGGSPLHF.

The chain employs TRBV28 and TRBJ1-4; 11 bases are a match to TRBD1. The CDR3 length is 14 residues. Germline V lookup: CDR1 MDHEN, CDR2 SYDVKM. The trim removed 5 bases at V and 6 bases at J, leaving 2 bases unmatched. The CDR3 DNA reads as TGTGCCAGCAGTCCGGACAGGGGGCATGAAAAACTGTTTTTT. Translation gives CASSPDRGHEKLFF.

This clone was seen only once. This rearrangement joins TRBV30 to TRBJ2-7, with 8 bases identical to TRBD1. After removal of 7 bases from V and 6 bases from J, the junction contained 14 bases not matched to a gene. Germline V gives CDR1 GTSNPN, CDR2 SVGIG (reference sequence). The CDR3 covers 14 residues. The CDR3 loop is CASQGQGLTGEQYF. For the CDR3, the DNA is TGTGCCTCCCAAGGACAGGGTTTGACGGGCGAGCAGTACTTC.

The chain couples TRBV30 to TRBJ2-7; D unresolved. This CDR3 is 13 amino acids long. In germline, CDR1 is GTSNPN, CDR2 SVGIG (reference sequence). Between the trimmed V and J ends, which lost 7 bases and 0 bases, there was a span of 13 bases. CDR3 in amino acids: CASTKESSYEQYF. The CDR3 DNA sequence: TGTGCCTCTACCAAAGAGAGCTCCTACGAGCAGTACTTC.

This chain uses TRBV28 with TRBJ2-7; D not resolved. The germline CDR1 and CDR2 sequences are MDHEN and SYDVKM. Trimming took off 3 bases at V and 2 bases at J, with 11 bases between the two ends. The CDR3 totals 14 residues. The CDR3 coding sequence is TGTGCCAGCAGTTTGGTCGACACTACCTACGAGCAGTACTTC. Translating it yields CASSLVDTTYEQYF.

This clone was recorded only once. J is TRBJ2-5 and V is TRBV2; TRBD2 agrees at 10 bases. V was clipped by 7 bases and J by 3 bases; unmatched bases: 8. Germline assignment: CDR1 SNHLY and CDR2 FYNNEI. The CDR3 has 15 residues. The CDR3 nucleotides read TGTGCCAGCAAAACTAGCGGGATGGTGGAAGAGACCCAGTACTTC. Residues: CASKTSGMVEETQYF.

The chain recombines TRBV5-4 with TRBJ2-3; D perhaps matches TRBD1 (6 bases). The V gene lost 2 bases and the J gene lost 4 bases, with 11 bases spanning the gap. Per germline, CDR1 SGHNT and CDR2 YYREEE (reference sequence). The CDR3 runs to 14 residues. For the CDR3, the DNA is TGTGCCAGCAGCTTCAACAGGGCCCCAGATACGCAGTATTTT. Amino acids: CASSFNRAPDTQYF.

The rearrangement joins TRBV10-3 to TRBJ1-5, with 9 positions matching TRBD1. V was pared by 10 bases and J by 6 bases, with 10 bases of the junction left unmatched. The CDR3 has 14 residues. CDR1 ENHRY and CDR2 SYGVKD come from the germline V gene. The CDR3 region has the DNA TGTGCCAGTTGGGGGGGACAGGGACTTCAGCCCCAGCATTTT. It translates to CASWGGQGLQPQHF.

The chain uses TRBV27 and TRBJ1-5; no definite D call. The CDR3 has 14 amino acids. In germline, CDR1 is MNHEY, CDR2 SMNVEV (reference sequence). Trimming removed 5 bases at V and 3 bases at J, with 11 bases between. The CDR3: CASSIGPINQPQHF. The CDR3 DNA reads as TGTGCCAGCAGTATAGGACCGATCAATCAGCCCCAGCATTTT.

In nucleotides, the CDR3 is TGTGCCAGCAGCCAAGGGACTAGCGGGAGGTTTGGCAATGAGCAGTTCTTC. This codes for CASSQGTSGRFGNEQFF. The chain links TRBV7-8 to TRBJ2-1; 15 bases match TRBD2. V lost 5 bases and J lost 6; bases outside the gene matches: 8. Germline CDR1 reads SGHVS; CDR2 reads FQNEAQ. The CDR3 runs to 17 residues.

This chain connects TRBV11-3 to TRBJ1-3; D not resolved. With 1 base removed from V and 4 bases from J, the gap between germline ends came to 5 bases. Germline V gene lookup returns CDR1 SGHNT and CDR2 YENEEA. The CDR3 extends over 13 amino acids. DNA for the CDR3: TGTGCCAGCAGCTTAGGGCTCGGAAACACCATATATTTT. This translates into CASSLGLGNTIYF.

The chain joins TRBV28 to TRBJ2-4; 8 bases map to TRBD1. Germline loops: CDR1 MDHEN, CDR2 SYDVKM. This CDR3 has 14 residues. V was clipped by 8 bases and J by 0 bases; unmatched bases: 3. The CDR3 spells CASAGGIAKNIQYF. CDR3 bases: TGTGCCAGCGCAGGGGGCATAGCCAAAAACATTCAGTACTTC.

The chain employs TRBV5-4 and TRBJ1-6; a weak D match, TRBD1 (5 bases). From germline, CDR1 is SGHNT and CDR2 YYREEE (reference sequence). The CDR3 has 15 residues. The V gene lost 0 bases and the J gene lost 4 bases, with 8 bases spanning the gap. The CDR3 here is CASSLDRSYNSPLHF. CDR3 DNA sequence: TGTGCCAGCAGCTTGGACAGGTCTTATAATTCACCCCTCCACTTT.

Only a few counts were recorded for this clone. The chain couples TRBV6-6 to TRBJ2-2, with 9 positions matching TRBD1. Unmatched junction bases numbered 6, after V lost 6 bases and J lost 4 bases. The CDR3 is 15 amino acids. CDR1 and CDR2 (germline): MNHNY, SVGAGI (reference sequence). CDR3 bases: TGTGCCAGCAGCAGTACAGGGGGCAGCACCGGGGAGCTGTTTTTT. Encoded protein: CASSSTGGSTGELFF.

The rearrangement links TRBV6-6 to TRBJ1-2, with D hard to call. Germline lookup yields CDR1 MNHNY and CDR2 SVGAGI (reference sequence). Trimming shortened V by 0 bases and J by 6 bases, and 11 bases separated the two germline ends. This CDR3 is 14 amino acids long. The CDR3 region has the DNA TGTGCCAGCAGTTACTCCGGCCCTACGGATGGCTACACCTTC. It translates to CASSYSGPTDGYTF.

V is TRBV7-9 and J is TRBJ2-7; 10 nucleotides line up with TRBD2. Per germline, CDR1 SEHNR and CDR2 FQNEAQ (reference sequence). Trimming at V came to 5 bases and at J to 3 bases, leaving 13 bases not matched to a gene. The CDR3 sequence is 17 residues long. In nucleotides, the CDR3 is TGTGCCAGCAGCCCCCCCCCTCGGGCTAGCGGGGGCTACGAGCAGTACTTC. It encodes CASSPPPRASGGYEQYF.

The chain joins TRBV5-6 to TRBJ2-1; 11 bases are a match to TRBD2. Losses at the gene ends were 4 bases for V and 4 bases for J; bases not matched to a gene: 4. Per germline, CDR1 SGHDT and CDR2 YYEEEE. The CDR3 contains 15 residues. The CDR3 nucleotides are TGTGCCAGCAGCCAGGGACTAGCGGAATACAATGAGCAGTTCTTC. This codes for CASSQGLAEYNEQFF.

J is TRBJ2-1 and V is TRBV9, with D maybe TRBD2 (7 bases). In germline, CDR1 is SGDLS, CDR2 YYNGEE. V lost 0 bases and J lost 8, with 12 bases in between. CDR3 length: 14 residues. CDR3 loop: CASSVVGGGDEQFF. The CDR3 bases are TGTGCCAGCAGCGTAGTTGGAGGGGGGGATGAGCAGTTCTTC.

The rearrangement links TRBV5-4 to TRBJ2-7; TRBD1 or TRBD2 may be the D gene (5 bases each). The CDR3 has 14 amino acids. The germline V gene encodes CDR1 SGHNT and CDR2 YYREEE (reference sequence). Trimming shortened V by 1 base and J by 2 bases, and 10 bases separated the two germline ends. CDR3 in amino acids: CASSLRGDPYEQYF. The CDR3 DNA reads TGTGCCAGCAGCTTGAGAGGGGACCCCTACGAGCAGTACTTC. The full variable domain, completed using reference TRBV5-4 and TRBJ2-7, is ETGVTQSPTHLIKTRGQQVTLRCSSQSGHNTVSWYQQALGQGPQFIFQYYREEENGRGNFPPRFSGLQFPNYSSELNVNALELDDSALYLCASSLRGDPYEQYFGPGTRLTVT.

Only a few counts were recorded for this clone. The chain recombines TRBV14 with TRBJ1-1; TRBD1 is a possible D gene (6 bases). V lost 4 bases and J 4 bases, leaving 19 bases between the germline ends. The CDR3 runs to 16 residues. Germline values: CDR1 SGHDN, CDR2 FVKESK. CDR3 residues: CASSPQGRGSITEAFF. The CDR3 nucleotides read TGTGCCAGCAGCCCACAAGGAAGGGGGAGCATCACTGAAGCTTTCTTT.

The genes are TRBV11-2 and TRBJ1-2, with no clear D. This CDR3 has 15 residues. Germline CDR1 is SGHAT and CDR2 is FQNNGV. V was trimmed by 1 base and J by 2 bases, leaving 11 bases between them. The CDR3 nucleotides read TGTGCCAGCAGCTTAGTCTTCGACGGAAACTATGGCTACACCTTC. This encodes CASSLVFDGNYGYTF.

The V and J genes are TRBV7-8 and TRBJ1-1, with 10 bases matching TRBD1. This CDR3 has 13 amino acids. With V trimmed by 7 bases and J by 4 bases, 3 bases remained unmatched. Germline lookup yields CDR1 SGHVS and CDR2 FQNEAQ. CDR3 in amino acids: CASTRTGGTEAFF. The DNA of the CDR3 is TGTGCCAGCACCCGGACAGGGGGCACTGAAGCTTTCTTT.

This chain links TRBV2 with TRBJ2-7; D not resolved. Trimming removed 0 bases at V and 6 bases at J, with 9 bases between. The CDR3 spans 13 residues. Germline V CDR1 and CDR2: SNHLY, FYNNEI. The CDR3 loop reads CASSEARGVEQYF. The CDR3 nucleotides read TGTGCCAGCAGTGAAGCGCGTGGGGTCGAGCAGTACTTC.

This clone was counted a single time. This chain joins TRBV7-1 and TRBJ1-2; 8 positions agree with TRBD1. TRBV7-1 is an ORF; its function is uncertain. This CDR3 has 17 residues. V dropped 5 bases and J dropped 3; count of bases not matched to a gene: 14. CDR3 amino acids: CASSPLLGRGPYYGYTF. CDR3 in DNA: TGTGCCAGCAGCCCCCTTTTAGGCAGGGGGCCTTACTATGGCTACACCTTC.

Sample share makes this clone large. V is TRBV4-1 and J is TRBJ2-3, with 9 bases aligning to TRBD2. Per germline, CDR1 MGHRA and CDR2 YSYEKL. Germline trimming cut 4 bases from V and 1 base from J; bases unmatched to any gene: 6. The CDR3 is 16 residues long. CDR3 bases: TGCGCCAGCAGCCCGGTAGCGGGAGTGGGCACAGATACGCAGTATTTT. Translation gives CASSPVAGVGTDTQYF.

The V and J genes are TRBV4-3 and TRBJ2-3, with 8 bases matching TRBD2. Germline V lookup: CDR1 LGHNA, CDR2 YSLEER. The CDR3 has 16 amino acids. Trimming cost V 2 bases and J 2 bases; bases outside gene matches: 6. The chain's CDR3 is CASSQLLAAFTDTQYF. The DNA of the CDR3 is TGCGCCAGCAGCCAACTACTAGCGGCGTTCACAGATACGCAGTATTTT.

The chain uses TRBV11-2 and TRBJ2-7; 9 nucleotides agree with TRBD2. This CDR3 contains 16 residues. V shed 5 bases and J 0 bases; nucleotides not matched to a gene: 8. CDR1 and CDR2 from the germline V gene are SGHAT and FQNNGV. CDR3 DNA: TGTGCCAGCAGCGCGCCCCTAGCGGGAAGCTCCTACGAGCAGTACTTC. The encoded protein is CASSAPLAGSSYEQYF. The variable domain in full, with the rest retrieved from reference TRBV11-2 and TRBJ2-7, is EAGVAQSPRYKIIEKRQSVAFWCNPISGHATLYWYQQILGQGPKLLIQFQNNGVVDDSQLPKDRFSAERLKGVDSTLKIQPAKLEDSAVYLCASSAPLAGSSYEQYFGPGTRLTVT.